Following are 22 T cell receptor beta chains from one sample sequenced in a study of CD8 T cells in ankylosing spondylitis. Notes on the study in general: Roughly eight highly homologous variants made up a TCR beta motif that seemed to typify ankylosing spondylitis blood.

Their target antigens are unknown. MiXCR was run by TCRdb on the 5' RACE reads, yielding one entry per CDR3 protein. The table lists 350,000 to 450,000 distinct CDR3 sequences, approximately 26% of them singletons. The sequencing input was blood, either unsorted or a sorted T cell fraction (not recorded which). These receptors were taken from a male donor with ankylosing spondylitis.

The CDR3 here is CASSQDYVDYTSSYEQFF. The CDR3, as DNA: TGTGCCAGCAGCCAAGATTACGTGGACTACACTTCGAGCTATGAGCAGTTCTTC. The V call is TRBV3-1, the J call TRBJ2-1; perhaps TRBD2 as D (6 bases). The CDR3 sequence is 18 residues long. Germline assignment: CDR1 LGHDT and CDR2 YNNKEL (reference sequence). V was trimmed by 0 bases and J by 8 bases, leaving 23 bases between them.

The rearrangement joins TRBV29-1 to TRBJ1-4; D uncertain. Germline V gene lookup returns CDR1 SQVTM and CDR2 ANQGSEA. The CDR3 spans 11 residues. The ends were cut back, 6 bases at V and 4 bases at J, with 6 bases in the middle. Here the CDR3 DNA reads TGCAGCGTAAGGGATAATGAAAAACTGTTTTTT. It codes for CSVRDNEKLFF.

In this sample, this clonotype turned up many times. The chain links TRBV12-3 or TRBV12-4 to TRBJ1-2; no definite D call. CDR3 length: 11 residues. V lost 3 bases and J 12 bases, leaving 11 bases between the germline ends. CDR3 in amino acids: CASSLSTSDTF. CDR3 in DNA: TGTGCCAGCAGTTTGTCCACATCGGACACCTTC.

The V and J genes are TRBV5-1 and TRBJ1-3, with no clear D. This CDR3 is 15 amino acids long. Germline CDR1 is SGHRS and CDR2 is YFSETQ. Trimming left V 0 bases short and J 3 bases short, with 10 bases between. The CDR3 nucleotides are TGCGCCAGCAGCTTGGGGCCAGCCTTTGGAAACACCATATATTTT. It specifies CASSLGPAFGNTIYF.

The chain is built from TRBV20-1 and TRBJ2-3, with D perhaps matching TRBD2 (6 bases). Germline CDR1 is DFQATT and CDR2 is SNEGSKA (reference sequence). V lost 8 bases and J lost 5, with 20 bases in between. This CDR3 contains 14 residues. The CDR3 is CSPLLAGRLDTQYF. The CDR3 DNA is TGCAGTCCACTTCTGGCGGGACGGTTAGATACGCAGTATTTT.

The chain uses TRBV20-1 and TRBJ1-1, with 8 bases identical to TRBD1. Germline loops: CDR1 DFQATT, CDR2 SNEGSKA (reference sequence). This CDR3 region has 14 residues. CDR3 sequence reads: CSAASQGGYTEAFF. DNA for the CDR3: TGCAGCGCCGCCTCACAGGGGGGGTACACTGAAGCTTTCTTT.

The rearrangement joins TRBV20-1 to TRBJ1-2, with TRBD1 identical over 10 bases. The ends lost 6 bases at V and 2 bases at J; junction bases unmatched: 3. In germline, CDR1 is DFQATT, CDR2 SNEGSKA (reference sequence). This CDR3 region has 13 residues. The CDR3 loop reads CSAMTGGNYGYTF. The CDR3 DNA reads TGCAGTGCCATGACAGGGGGCAACTATGGCTACACCTTC.

This clonotype occurred a few times. V is TRBV6-2 or TRBV6-3 and J is TRBJ1-5, with 7 bases that match TRBD1. With V trimmed by 6 bases and J by 4 bases, 9 bases remained unmatched. Per germline, CDR1 MNHEY and CDR2 SVGEGT. The CDR3 extends over 15 amino acids. The CDR3 is CASRTRQGGNQPQHF. The DNA of the CDR3 is TGTGCCAGCAGAACTCGGCAGGGGGGGAATCAGCCCCAGCATTTT.

This clonotype was observed at least ten times. The chain joins TRBV13 to TRBJ2-1; TRBD2 matches 11 bases. V lost 5 bases and J lost 7; bases outside the gene matches: 13. The CDR3 consists of 17 residues. Germline CDR1 reads PRHDT; CDR2 reads FYEKMQ (reference sequence). The CDR3 protein is CASSPDSLAGGRNEQFF. CDR3 nucleotide sequence: TGTGCCAGCAGCCCAGATAGCCTAGCGGGAGGACGAAATGAGCAGTTCTTC.

The rearrangement uses TRBV3-1 and TRBJ2-7; no reliable D call. CDR1 and CDR2 (germline): LGHDT, YNNKEL (reference sequence). The CDR3 is 13 residues long. The germline V and J ends were trimmed by 1 base and 2 bases, with 6 bases remaining between them. The CDR3, as DNA: TGTGCCAGCAGCCAAGGGCAGGCCTACGAGCAGTACTTC. This codes for CASSQGQAYEQYF.

This rearrangement joins TRBV20-1 to TRBJ2-3, with D perhaps matching TRBD2 (5 bases). The CDR3 is made up of 14 amino acids. CDR1 is DFQATT, CDR2 SNEGSKA, per germline (reference sequence). V was shortened by 6 bases and J by 2 bases, with 15 bases between the two germline ends. The chain's CDR3 is CSAPTSMNTDTQYF. The CDR3 DNA sequence: TGCAGTGCACCAACTAGTATGAACACAGATACGCAGTATTTT.

The rearrangement uses TRBV7-9 and TRBJ2-5; TRBD2 might be the D (5 bases). Per germline, CDR1 SEHNR and CDR2 FQNEAQ (reference sequence). Trimming pared 5 bases from V and 0 bases from J, leaving 13 bases between. The CDR3 contains 15 residues. This CDR3 is CASSPRRAYQETQYF. DNA of the CDR3: TGTGCCAGCAGCCCACGGCGGGCGTACCAAGAGACCCAGTACTTC.

In its sample, this clonotype was seen many times. The chain has TRBV11-3 and TRBJ2-1, with a tentative D call TRBD2 (6 bases). Germline CDR1 is SGHNT and CDR2 is YENEEA. Trimming removed 3 bases from V and 9 bases from J, with 18 bases in between. The CDR3 contains 15 residues. The CDR3 DNA is TGTGCCAGCAGCTTCTTTCCAGGACGGGGAGGTGAGCAGTTCTTC. Its protein is CASSFFPGRGGEQFF.

The chain couples TRBV7-9 to TRBJ1-2; D remains ambiguous. Trimming removed 3 bases at V and 8 bases at J, with 13 bases between. CDR3 length: 13 residues. Germline V gene lookup returns CDR1 SEHNR and CDR2 FQNEAQ (reference sequence). The CDR3 loop is CASSLTGPQGYTF. The DNA of the CDR3 is TGTGCCAGCAGCTTGACGGGCCCACAGGGCTACACCTTC.

The rearrangement joins TRBV6-2 or TRBV6-3 to TRBJ2-7; D unclear. V was clipped by 3 bases and J by 7 bases, with 10 bases between them. CDR1 is MNHEY and CDR2 is SVGEGT in the germline V gene. The CDR3 runs to 12 residues. The CDR3 bases are TGTGCCAGCAGTTATGTGGGAAGGGAGCAGTACTTC. Translation: CASSYVGREQYF.

This clonotype was counted a few times. The chain uses TRBV29-1 and TRBJ2-1, with 12 nucleotides matching TRBD2. The V gene's germline CDR1 is SQVTM and CDR2 ANQGSEA. The CDR3 runs to 14 residues. The J segment lost 8 bases and the V segment lost 5 bases, leaving 7 bases of the junction unmatched. CDR3 in amino acids: CSVLTSGSGYEQFF. The CDR3 DNA reads TGCAGCGTTCTGACTAGCGGGAGTGGCTATGAGCAGTTCTTC.

The chain links TRBV11-2 to TRBJ1-6; a weak D match, TRBD1 (5 bases). CDR1 SGHAT and CDR2 FQNNGV come from the germline V gene. The V gene lost 3 bases and the J gene lost 9 bases, with 15 bases spanning the gap. The CDR3 is made up of 15 amino acids. The CDR3 sequence: CASSFLGGEGSPLHF. CDR3 in DNA: TGTGCCAGCAGCTTTCTTGGGGGTGAGGGTTCACCCCTCCACTTT. Drawing the rest from reference TRBV11-2 and TRBJ1-6, the complete variable domain is EAGVAQSPRYKIIEKRQSVAFWCNPISGHATLYWYQQILGQGPKLLIQFQNNGVVDDSQLPKDRFSAERLKGVDSTLKIQPAKLEDSAVYLCASSFLGGEGSPLHFGNGTRLTVT.

This clonotype occurred a few times. The V gene is TRBV20-1, the J gene TRBJ2-1; D not resolved. V gave up 3 bases and J gave up 1 base, with 19 bases separating them. The CDR3 sequence is 17 residues long. Germline V gives CDR1 DFQATT, CDR2 SNEGSKA (reference sequence). The CDR3 sequence: CSARPSVRQVSYNEQFF. In DNA form, the CDR3 reads TGCAGTGCTAGGCCCTCAGTTCGTCAGGTATCCTACAATGAGCAGTTCTTC.

This clonotype was recorded many times. The J gene is TRBJ1-5, the V gene TRBV7-9; weak D call: TRBD1 (6 bases). V shed 5 bases and J shed 4 bases, with 12 bases lying between them. Germline V gives CDR1 SEHNR, CDR2 FQNEAQ (reference sequence). The CDR3 has 14 amino acids. The CDR3 bases are TGTGCCAGCAGCCGAACAGGGAAAAATCAGCCCCAGCATTTT. Protein product: CASSRTGKNQPQHF.

This chain uses TRBV5-1 with TRBJ2-1; D is possibly TRBD1 (5 bases). CDR3 length equals 14 residues. Per germline, CDR1 SGHRS and CDR2 YFSETQ. V was trimmed by 1 base and J by 7 bases, leaving 12 bases between them. The CDR3 DNA reads as TGCGCCAGCAGCTTGAGGCAGGGAAGAAATGAGCAGTTCTTC. Translated, it gives CASSLRQGRNEQFF.

This clonotype was recorded a few times. V gene TRBV5-5 combines with J gene TRBJ2-3; 8 nucleotides line up with TRBD1. V trimming: 1 base; J trimming: 3 bases; junction bases outside the gene matches: 7. Per germline, CDR1 SGHKS and CDR2 YYEKEE (reference sequence). CDR3 length equals 16 residues. The CDR3 is CASSLSWDRSTDTQYF. In DNA, the CDR3 is TGTGCCAGCAGCTTGAGTTGGGACAGGTCTACAGATACGCAGTATTTT.

The chain joins TRBV20-1 to TRBJ1-5; D is perhaps TRBD1 (6 bases). Trimming took off 0 bases at V and 4 bases at J, with 16 bases between the two ends. The CDR3 extends over 16 amino acids. Per germline, CDR1 DFQATT and CDR2 SNEGSKA (reference sequence). The CDR3 protein is CSARDEGGRWNQPQHF. The DNA for the CDR3 is TGCAGTGCTAGAGATGAAGGGGGGCGGTGGAATCAGCCCCAGCATTTT.